This TCR beta chain is drawn from a study of CD8 T cells in Susac syndrome. From blood CD8+ and CD4+ T cells, TCR beta sequences were generated. Treatment-naive patients with stable or active relapsing-remitting disease were the multiple sclerosis controls. With random hexamers, 0.5 to 1 ug RNA was reverse transcribed. The CDR3 of TCR beta was amplified by immunoSEQ multiplex PCR across 54 Vbeta and 13 Jbeta. TCRdb re-derived calls from the immunoSEQ multiplex PCR reads in MiXCR, one entry per CDR3 protein. The repertoire has about 120,000 distinct CDR3 sequences, roughly 93% of them found once; the top ten carry 0.093%. The CDR3 has 14 residues. The V gene lost 4 bases and the J gene lost 1 base, with 14 bases spanning the gap. Germline lookup yields CDR1 SQVTM and CDR2 ANQGSEA.

Sequencing used CD4+ T cells from PBMCs. This clonotype originated in a human donor with multiple sclerosis. This rearrangement joins TRBV29-1 to TRBJ2-7, with D possibly matching TRBD1 (5 bases). The CDR3 is CSVVLLKGSYEQYF. The DNA of the CDR3 is TGCAGCGTTGTACTTTTAAAGGGGTCCTACGAGCAGTACTTC.